Shown below are 30 T cell receptor beta chains from a single sample sequenced in a study of graft-versus-host responses after intestinal transplantation. The data were produced by immunoSEQ multiplex PCR, yet TCRdb's version contains in-frame clones alone and is incomplete. The sample carries 20,000 or so clones, approximately 89% recorded once. Sequenced material: bone marrow, taken approximately 19 weeks after transplant. The receptors were gathered from a human patient who received an intestinal transplant, so some T cells may come from the graft donor.

The chain has TRBV19 and TRBJ2-7; D may be TRBD1 (6 bases). V lost 6 bases to trimming and J lost 3 bases, with 9 bases between them. CDR1 is LNHDA, CDR2 SQIVND, per germline (reference sequence). CDR3 length: 12 residues. The CDR3 loop is CASSSGDYEQYF. The DNA for the CDR3 is TGTGCCAGTAGCTCAGGGGACTACGAGCAGTACTTC.

The rearrangement links TRBV7-3 to TRBJ1-1; TRBD1 aligns across 8 bases. With 5 bases clipped from V and 3 bases from J, the junction kept 5 bases outside the gene matches. The CDR3 length is 14 residues. The germline V gene has CDR1 SGHTA and CDR2 FQGTGA. The CDR3 region has the DNA TGTGCCAGCAGCAGACAGGGGAGGGACACTGAAGCTTTCTTT. As protein: CASSRQGRDTEAFF.

This clone was found a few times. J is TRBJ2-5 and V is TRBV11-2; 7 bases fit TRBD1. Germline V gives CDR1 SGHAT, CDR2 FQNNGV. This CDR3 comprises 13 residues. The ends lost 4 bases at V and 3 bases at J; junction bases unmatched: 2. CDR3: CASSYQGEETQYF. The CDR3 DNA is TGTGCCAGCAGCTACCAGGGGGAAGAGACCCAGTACTTC.

The chain carries TRBV7-6 and TRBJ2-7, with 7 bases matching TRBD1. Unmatched junction bases numbered 4, after V lost 2 bases and J lost 0 bases. In germline, CDR1 is SGHVS, CDR2 FNYEAQ. The CDR3 totals 15 residues. CDR3 sequence: CASSLSAGGSYEQYF. The CDR3 region has the DNA TGTGCCAGCAGCTTAAGCGCAGGGGGCTCCTACGAGCAGTACTTC. Using reference TRBV7-6 and TRBJ2-7 for the parts outside the CDR3, the full variable domain is GAGVSQSPRYKVTKRGQDVALRCDPISGHVSLYWYRQALGQGPEFLTYFNYEAQQDKSGLPNDRFSAERPEGSISTLTIQRTEQRDSAMYRCASSLSAGGSYEQYFGPGTRLTVT.

The CDR3: CAWSLSGGSPLHF. The DNA of the CDR3 is TGTGCCTGGAGTCTAAGTGGGGGTTCACCCCTCCACTTT. The chain couples TRBV30 to TRBJ1-6, with a possible D match to TRBD1 (5 bases). The V end lost 2 bases, the J end lost 9 bases, and 11 bases lay between the germline ends. Germline assignment: CDR1 GTSNPN and CDR2 SVGIG (reference sequence). CDR3 length equals 13 residues.

The chain joins TRBV10-3 to TRBJ2-7, with 11 bases lining up with TRBD1. V trimming: 4 bases; J trimming: 6 bases; junction bases outside the gene matches: 5. The germline gives CDR1 ENHRY, CDR2 SYGVKD. The CDR3 covers 14 residues. CDR3: CAISGTGGKVEQYF. As DNA, the CDR3 is TGTGCCATCAGTGGGACAGGGGGCAAGGTCGAGCAGTACTTC.

V and J are TRBV6-6 and TRBJ2-3; D uncertain. Trimming pared 5 bases from V and 2 bases from J, leaving 8 bases between. Germline V gene sequence: CDR1 MNHNY, CDR2 SVGAGI (reference sequence). The CDR3 extends over 13 amino acids. The chain's CDR3 is CASSTPPTDTQYF. The CDR3 bases are TGTGCCAGCAGTACCCCCCCCACAGATACGCAGTATTTT.

The V and J genes are TRBV14 and TRBJ2-5; 12 nucleotides line up with TRBD2. CDR3 length: 17 amino acids. Trimming removed 2 bases from V and 2 bases from J; junction bases left unmatched: 6. Germline CDR1 is SGHDN and CDR2 is FVKESK. DNA of the CDR3: TGTGCCAGCAGCCAACTGACTAGCGGGAGTAATCAAGAGACCCAGTACTTC. The encoded protein is CASSQLTSGSNQETQYF.

The chain is built from TRBV12-5 and TRBJ2-7; 12 bases fit TRBD1. The CDR3 has 14 amino acids. The V gene's germline CDR1 is LGHNT and CDR2 FRNRAP. V lost 4 bases and J lost 4; bases outside the gene matches: 2. In nucleotides, the CDR3 is TGTGCTAGTGGTTCGGGACAGGGGGCTTACGAGCAGTACTTC. Translation gives CASGSGQGAYEQYF.

This clone was observed once. V is TRBV19 and J is TRBJ2-1; D unresolved. Germline CDR1 is LNHDA and CDR2 is SQIVND (reference sequence). V was pared by 1 base and J by 8 bases, with 15 bases between. This CDR3 comprises 15 residues. The CDR3 DNA reads as TGTGCCAGTAGTATAGCCGGAACGGGTGTGGATGAGCAGTTCTTC. Translated, it gives CASSIAGTGVDEQFF.

The chain employs TRBV19 and TRBJ1-5; 7 positions match TRBD1. V shed 6 bases, J shed 2 bases, and the junction held 7 bases outside the gene matches. The CDR3 loop spans 15 amino acids. Germline CDR1 and CDR2: LNHDA and SQIVND (reference sequence). The CDR3 DNA follows: TGTGCCAGTAGCTCCCACAGGGGAGGCAATCAGCCCCAGCATTTT. Translation gives CASSSHRGGNQPQHF.

The V gene is TRBV7-6, the J gene TRBJ2-1; 16 bases align to TRBD2. With 0 bases clipped from V and 11 bases from J, the junction kept 4 bases outside the gene matches. This CDR3 comprises 16 residues. In germline, CDR1 is SGHVS, CDR2 FNYEAQ. The CDR3 region is CASSLAAGLAGGQQFF. DNA of the CDR3: TGTGCCAGCAGCTTAGCGGCGGGACTAGCGGGAGGGCAGCAGTTCTTC. Based on the CDR3 plus reference TRBV7-6 and TRBJ2-1, the full variable domain is GAGVSQSPRYKVTKRGQDVALRCDPISGHVSLYWYRQALGQGPEFLTYFNYEAQQDKSGLPNDRFSAERPEGSISTLTIQRTEQRDSAMYRCASSLAAGLAGGQQFFGPGTRLTVL.

The chain is built from TRBV30 and TRBJ1-3; D possibly corresponds to TRBD1 (5 bases). CDR1 GTSNPN and CDR2 SVGIG come from the germline V gene (reference sequence). The CDR3 has 17 amino acids. The germline V and J ends were trimmed by 0 bases and 1 base, with 16 bases remaining between them. For the CDR3, the DNA is TGTGCCTGGAGTGTGGGGACCCGATCTTTATCTGGAAACACCATATATTTT. Translated: CAWSVGTRSLSGNTIYF.

This clone was picked up a small number of times. The chain is built from TRBV11-3 and TRBJ2-1, with 8 bases that match TRBD2. CDR1 and CDR2 (germline): SGHNT, YENEEA. V gave up 2 bases and J gave up 0 bases; unmatched junction bases: 9. The CDR3 runs 18 residues. CDR3 bases: TGTGCCAGCAGCTTAAACCGGGGCGCGGGAGGCTCCTACAATGAGCAGTTCTTC. This gives the protein CASSLNRGAGGSYNEQFF. Full variable domain (outside the CDR3, taken from reference TRBV11-3 and TRBJ2-1): EAGVVQSPRYKIIEKKQPVAFWCNPISGHNTLYWYLQNLGQGPELLIRYENEEAVDDSQLPKDRFSAERLKGVDSTLKIQPAELGDSAVYLCASSLNRGAGGSYNEQFFGPGTRLTVL.

The rearrangement joins TRBV15 to TRBJ1-2; D call uncertain. The CDR3 loop spans 14 amino acids. V shed 3 bases and J shed 3 bases, with 11 bases lying between them. The germline V gene has CDR1 LNHNV and CDR2 YYDKDF (reference sequence). The CDR3 region has the DNA TGTGCCACCAGCAGGTATGGAGAGGACTATGGCTACACCTTC. It codes for CATSRYGEDYGYTF. Drawing the rest from reference TRBV15 and TRBJ1-2, the complete variable domain is DAMVIQNPRYQVTQFGKPVTLSCSQTLNHNVMYWYQQKSSQAPKLLFHYYDKDFNNEADTPDNFQSRRPNTSFCFLDIRSPGLGDTAMYLCATSRYGEDYGYTFGSGTRLTVV.

This chain uses TRBV19 with TRBJ1-2, with unresolved D. Looked up from germline, CDR1 is LNHDA and CDR2 is SQIVND (reference sequence). The CDR3 runs 12 residues. Trimming pared 3 bases from V and 7 bases from J, leaving 9 bases between. The CDR3 coding sequence is TGTGCCAGTAGTATGTTCGGCTCTGGCTACACCTTC. Translated, it gives CASSMFGSGYTF.

The V call is TRBV5-3, the J call TRBJ2-7; D call uncertain. TRBV5-3 qualifies as an ORF whose function is uncertain. Trimming removed 5 bases at V and 5 bases at J, with 14 bases between. The CDR3 runs 13 residues. The CDR3 sequence: CARSQTQRNEQYF. Written as DNA, the CDR3 is TGTGCCAGAAGTCAAACCCAGAGGAACGAGCAGTACTTC.

The rearrangement links TRBV6-6 to TRBJ1-1; the match to TRBD1 covers 8 bases. Trimming cost V 2 bases and J 4 bases; bases outside gene matches: 6. Germline loops: CDR1 MNHNY, CDR2 SVGAGI (reference sequence). The CDR3 is 15 amino acids. The CDR3 is CASSYQGAGGTEAFF. The CDR3 nucleotides are TGTGCCAGCAGTTACCAGGGGGCAGGTGGCACTGAAGCTTTCTTT.

The chain joins TRBV4-1 to TRBJ2-1; 7 positions match TRBD2. The V segment lost 4 bases and the J segment 4 bases; nucleotides outside the gene matches: 7. The CDR3 runs to 15 residues. Germline V CDR1 and CDR2: MGHRA, YSYEKL. The CDR3: CASSPTAGVYNEQFF. CDR3 sequence (DNA): TGCGCCAGCAGCCCAACTGCGGGAGTTTACAATGAGCAGTTCTTC.

V gene TRBV9 combines with J gene TRBJ1-6; D is undetermined. The CDR3 runs 17 residues. The V gene's germline CDR1 is SGDLS and CDR2 YYNGEE. The germline V and J ends were trimmed by 4 bases and 0 bases, with 14 bases remaining between them. The chain's CDR3 is CASSPTRRDSYNSPLHF. In DNA, the CDR3 is TGTGCCAGCAGCCCTACGCGGAGGGACTCCTATAATTCACCCCTCCACTTT.

The chain couples TRBV6-5 to TRBJ2-1; D may be TRBD1 (6 bases). Germline loops: CDR1 MNHEY, CDR2 SVGAGI. V shed 0 bases and J shed 10 bases, with 7 bases lying between them. This CDR3 is 12 amino acids long. The CDR3, as DNA: TGTGCCAGCAGTTACTCGAGGGGGGAGCAGTTCTTC. This sequence encodes CASSYSRGEQFF.

This clone was observed a few times. The chain combines TRBV10-1 with TRBJ2-1; D possibly corresponds to TRBD1 (5 bases). Trimming took 3 bases from V and 5 from J, leaving 11 bases between them. Germline V gives CDR1 WNHNN, CDR2 SYGVQD (reference sequence). The CDR3 length is 14 residues. CDR3 sequence (DNA): TGCGCCAGCAGTGAAGGGGTACAGCACAATGAGCAGTTCTTC. Protein sequence: CASSEGVQHNEQFF.

A single count supports this clone. V is TRBV11-2 and J is TRBJ2-1; TRBD2 matches 8 bases. From germline, CDR1 is SGHAT and CDR2 FQNNGV. V was clipped by 5 bases and J by 8 bases; unmatched bases: 11. The CDR3 extends over 15 amino acids. The CDR3 nucleotides are TGTGCCAGCAGCCACAGCGGGAGTTTTACGTATGAGCAGTTCTTC. This sequence encodes CASSHSGSFTYEQFF.

The chain uses TRBV7-3 and TRBJ2-2; TRBD2 matches at 10 bases. Germline trimming cut 4 bases from V and 6 bases from J; bases unmatched to any gene: 2. The germline V gene has CDR1 SGHTA and CDR2 FQGTGA. The CDR3 has 14 residues. This CDR3 is CASSSGLAAGELFF. CDR3 bases: TGTGCCAGCAGCTCCGGACTAGCGGCCGGGGAGCTGTTTTTT.

Comment on this clone: At the DNA level, this CDR3 is encoded by other sequences in the same sample as well. The chain recombines TRBV9 with TRBJ2-1, with 7 bases lining up with TRBD2. CDR1 SGDLS and CDR2 YYNGEE come from the germline V gene. The CDR3 is 15 residues long. Trimming took 0 bases from V and 4 from J; bases not matched to a gene: 4. CDR3 residues: CASSVGLAEYNEQFF. The DNA for the CDR3 is TGTGCCAGCAGCGTAGGTCTAGCGGAGTACAATGAGCAGTTCTTC.

The V and J genes are TRBV5-4 and TRBJ2-1, with D possibly matching TRBD2 (5 bases). The V end was cut by 4 bases, the J end by 9 bases, with 17 bases between. CDR1 SGHNT and CDR2 YYREEE come from the germline V gene (reference sequence). The CDR3 contains 14 residues. The CDR3 is CASSLEDFTGEQFF. The CDR3 bases are TGTGCCAGCAGCCTAGAGGACTTTACCGGTGAGCAGTTCTTC.

The chain has TRBV7-9 and TRBJ1-1, with D unresolved. CDR3 length: 11 residues. V lost 6 bases to trimming and J lost 4 bases, with 6 bases between them. Germline V CDR1 and CDR2: SEHNR, FQNEAQ (reference sequence). CDR3 DNA sequence: TGTGCCAGCAGGCGAGTCACTGAAGCTTTCTTT. Translation gives CASRRVTEAFF.

The chain is built from TRBV12-5 and TRBJ1-1; D gene uncertain. Germline CDR1 and CDR2: LGHNT and FRNRAP. V lost 0 bases to trimming and J lost 0 bases, with 11 bases between them. This CDR3 has 16 amino acids. The CDR3 DNA is TGTGCTAGTGGTTTGGTACAAGGGAAGGTGAACACTGAAGCTTTCTTT. This translates into CASGLVQGKVNTEAFF.

The CDR3 DNA is TGTGCCAGCAGCGTAGATCACAGCTCCTACGAGCAGTACTTC. Its protein product is CASSVDHSSYEQYF. V and J are TRBV9 and TRBJ2-7, with unresolved D. Looked up from germline, CDR1 is SGDLS and CDR2 is YYNGEE. V was shortened by 0 bases and J by 0 bases, with 7 bases between the two germline ends. The CDR3 runs to 14 residues.

V gene TRBV5-8 combines with J gene TRBJ2-5, with 11 bases that match TRBD1. J gave up 4 bases and V 1 base, and 6 bases lay outside the gene matches. Looked up from germline, CDR1 is SGHTS and CDR2 is YDEGEE. The CDR3 extends over 16 amino acids. The DNA of the CDR3 is TGTGCCAGCAGCTTGACCGGGACAGGGGGTCGAGAGACCCAGTACTTC. This sequence encodes CASSLTGTGGRETQYF.